Shown below are 24 T cell receptor beta chains from a single sample sequenced in a study of Graves' ophthalmopathy and Graves' hyperthyroidism. The TCR beta CDR3 regions underwent amplification from RNA transcripts. In the first round, RT-PCR was carried out with HTBI primers, and a multiplex PCR formed the second round. MiXCR was run by TCRdb on the multiplex PCR reads, yielding one entry per CDR3 protein. Found here are some 390,000 distinct CDR3 sequences, 15% to 20% of them singletons; the top ten hold around 1.4%. Sequencing used peripheral blood. These receptors were collected from a woman between 18 and 30 years old with Graves' ophthalmopathy.

This clonotype was seen a few times. The chain uses TRBV27 and TRBJ2-5; the match to TRBD2 covers 11 bases. Germline CDR1 reads MNHEY; CDR2 reads SMNVEV (reference sequence). V lost 2 bases, J lost 5 bases, and 7 bases stayed unmatched. The length of the CDR3 is 16 residues. The DNA of the CDR3 is TGTGCCAGCAGTTTAGTTAGCGGGAGGGTGACCGAGACCCAGTACTTC. Its translation: CASSLVSGRVTETQYF.

This clonotype was recorded at least ten times. The chain links TRBV14 to TRBJ1-1, with D possibly matching TRBD1 (6 bases). The CDR3 runs 14 residues. With 1 base removed from V and 4 bases from J, the gap between germline ends came to 10 bases. The V gene's germline CDR1 is SGHDN and CDR2 FVKESK. CDR3 nucleotides: TGTGCCAGCAGCCAAGCTAGGGGGGGCACTGAAGCTTTCTTT. Protein product: CASSQARGGTEAFF.

This clonotype showed up many times. The chain uses TRBV28 and TRBJ2-7; the match to TRBD2 covers 8 bases. J lost 3 bases, V lost 4 bases, and 8 bases had no gene match. The CDR3 runs 15 residues. Germline V gives CDR1 MDHEN, CDR2 SYDVKM. As DNA, the CDR3 is TGTGCCAGCAGTTCCGGGAGGGCCCCGGACTACGAGCAGTACTTC. This encodes CASSSGRAPDYEQYF.

In this sample, this clonotype turned up a few times. A much bigger clone sits one base away, suggesting this may be a read error. This sequence joins TRBV7-2 and TRBJ1-2; D is unresolved. CDR1 and CDR2 (germline): SGHTA, FQGNSA. V was clipped by 6 bases and J by 8 bases, with 13 bases between them. The CDR3 runs to 12 residues. In nucleotides, the CDR3 is TGTGCCAGCAGTCTAGCAGTTACGGGCTACACCTTC. Residues: CASSLAVTGYTF. The full variable domain, completed using reference TRBV7-2 and TRBJ1-2, is GAGVSQSPSNKVTEKGKDVELRCDPISGHTALYWYRQSLGQGLEFLIYFQGNSAPDKSGLPSDRFSAERTGGSVSTLTIQRTQQEDSAVYLCASSLAVTGYTFGSGTRLTVV.

This clonotype occurred once. V usage is TRBV20-1 and J usage is TRBJ2-7, with D tentatively TRBD2 (6 bases). The V end lost 0 bases, the J end lost 3 bases, and 12 bases lay between the germline ends. CDR3 length: 14 residues. CDR1 and CDR2 from the germline V gene are DFQATT and SNEGSKA (reference sequence). As DNA, the CDR3 is TGCAGTGCTAGAGATCCCGGAGGGAGCTACGAGCAGTACTTC. Translation gives CSARDPGGSYEQYF.

The rearrangement joins TRBV24-1 to TRBJ2-5; D may be TRBD1 (6 bases). The germline CDR1 and CDR2 sequences are KGHDR and SFDVKD. The CDR3 is 14 residues long. V lost 5 bases to trimming and J lost 5 bases, with 14 bases between them. Written as DNA, the CDR3 is TGTGCCACCAGTGGCCTCGACAGGATTGAGACCCAGTACTTC. This codes for CATSGLDRIETQYF.

This clonotype was counted at least ten times. This rearrangement joins TRBV6-1 to TRBJ2-5; possible D gene TRBD1, 6 bases. V was shortened by 6 bases and J by 4 bases, with 18 bases between the two germline ends. The V gene's germline CDR1 is MNHNS and CDR2 SASEGT. The CDR3 sequence is 15 residues long. CDR3 residues: CASRLGQTGRETQYF. The DNA of the CDR3 is TGTGCCAGCAGGCTCGGACAAACAGGGCGAGAGACCCAGTACTTC.

This chain joins TRBV7-9 and TRBJ2-2; D is uncertain. Germline V gene sequence: CDR1 SEHNR, CDR2 FQNEAQ (reference sequence). The CDR3 totals 14 residues. V lost 5 bases and J 5 bases, leaving 12 bases between the germline ends. The CDR3 here is CASSPRGVTGELFF. The CDR3 DNA sequence: TGTGCCAGCAGCCCCCGAGGAGTAACCGGGGAGCTGTTTTTT.

This clonotype was observed at least ten times. V and J are TRBV6-2 or TRBV6-3 and TRBJ2-3, with D hard to call. This CDR3 comprises 14 residues. Per germline, CDR1 MNHEY and CDR2 SVGEGT. Deletions cut 7 bases from V and 1 base from J, with 12 bases between. The CDR3 is CASTRTARTDTQYF. CDR3 coding DNA: TGTGCCAGCACCCGGACCGCGCGCACAGATACGCAGTATTTT.

This clonotype was found many times. The chain joins TRBV11-2 to TRBJ2-7; D might be TRBD2 (6 bases). This CDR3 has 15 residues. The V and J ends lost 6 bases and 3 bases respectively, with 18 bases between them. Germline CDR1 reads SGHAT; CDR2 reads FQNNGV. In DNA, the CDR3 is TGTGCCAGCAGTCCTTGGAAAGGGACTGACTACGAGCAGTACTTC. Its translation is CASSPWKGTDYEQYF. The full variable domain, in which reference TRBV11-2 and TRBJ2-7 provide the parts outside the CDR3, is EAGVAQSPRYKIIEKRQSVAFWCNPISGHATLYWYQQILGQGPKLLIQFQNNGVVDDSQLPKDRFSAERLKGVDSTLKIQPAKLEDSAVYLCASSPWKGTDYEQYFGPGTRLTVT.

This clonotype occurred many times. This chain uses TRBV20-1 with TRBJ1-1; D gene ambiguous. V lost 3 bases and J 8 bases, leaving 7 bases between the germline ends. The length of the CDR3 is 10 residues. The germline V gene has CDR1 DFQATT and CDR2 SNEGSKA (reference sequence). The CDR3 bases are TGCAGTGCTAGGGAGAGAGAAGCTTTCTTT. It encodes CSAREREAFF.

This clonotype was recorded many times. A much larger clone sits a single nucleotide away, making a read error possible. The chain recombines TRBV2 with TRBJ2-5; D might be TRBD1 or TRBD2, each matching 5 bases. V lost 5 bases, J lost 2 bases, and 12 bases lay in between. The CDR3 is 14 amino acids. Germline CDR1 and CDR2: SNHLY and FYNNEI. The chain's CDR3 is CASSHGASQETQYF. CDR3 coding DNA: TGTGCCAGCAGTCACGGGGCCTCACAAGAGACCCAGTACTTC.

This clonotype was detected ten times or more. A read error is possible here, since a much larger clone lies one base away. V gene TRBV14 combines with J gene TRBJ2-7; no reliable D call. This CDR3 spans 11 amino acids. V lost 5 bases and J lost 3, with 5 bases in between. The V gene's germline CDR1 is SGHDN and CDR2 FVKESK. CDR3 sequence (DNA): TGTGCCAGCAGCGCCTACTACGAGCAGTACTTC. Encoded protein: CASSAYYEQYF.

This clonotype has at least ten counts. CDR3 protein: CASSPPGQYTGELFF. The CDR3 nucleotides read TGTGCCAGCAGCCCACCGGGACAGTACACCGGGGAGCTGTTTTTT. The genes are TRBV11-2 and TRBJ2-2, with TRBD1 matching over 7 bases. The J segment lost 3 bases and the V segment lost 5 bases, leaving 6 bases of the junction unmatched. This CDR3 spans 15 amino acids. Looked up from germline, CDR1 is SGHAT and CDR2 is FQNNGV.

This clonotype was counted at least ten times. The V and J genes are TRBV6-2 or TRBV6-3 and TRBJ2-2; TRBD2 agrees at 15 bases. In germline, CDR1 is MNHEY, CDR2 SVGEGT. J was trimmed by 4 bases and V by 6 bases; bases with no gene match: 12. The CDR3 totals 19 residues. CDR3 sequence (DNA): TGTGCCAGCAGCTCCGGACTAGCGGGAGGGCCTCTCTCCACCGGGGAGCTGTTTTTT. Protein product: CASSSGLAGGPLSTGELFF.

This clonotype has at least ten counts. The chain is built from TRBV7-2 and TRBJ2-5, with D hard to call. V lost 0 bases to trimming and J lost 4 bases, with 18 bases between them. The CDR3 has 17 amino acids. From germline, CDR1 is SGHTA and CDR2 FQGNSA. The CDR3: CASSLAIPPPVTETQYF. CDR3 DNA sequence: TGTGCCAGCAGCTTAGCAATCCCCCCCCCCGTCACAGAGACCCAGTACTTC.

This clonotype occurred once. The junction shows a germline mismatch at one end, possibly a read error. The V and J genes are TRBV7-2 and TRBJ2-2, with D possibly matching TRBD2 (5 bases). CDR3 size: 17 residues. Germline CDR1 reads SGHTA; CDR2 reads FQGNSA. The CDR3 region is CASSLAARRLNTGDLFF. The CDR3 nucleotides are TGTGCCAGCAGCTTAGCGGCCCGACGACTGAACACCGGGGATCTGTTTTTT.

The sample holds many counts of this clonotype. This chain uses TRBV19 with TRBJ1-1; D may be TRBD1 (5 bases). V was shortened by 7 bases and J by 0 bases, with 18 bases between the two germline ends. The CDR3 length is 16 residues. The germline V gene has CDR1 LNHDA and CDR2 SQIVND (reference sequence). The CDR3 region has the DNA TGTGCCAGTACCCCATCCGGACAAGTGATGAACACTGAAGCTTTCTTT. Translation: CASTPSGQVMNTEAFF.

In its sample, this clonotype was seen many times. This rearrangement joins TRBV2 to TRBJ1-1, with D uncertain. Deletions cut 3 bases from V and 5 bases from J, with 7 bases between. This CDR3 contains 12 residues. Germline CDR1 is SNHLY and CDR2 is FYNNEI. The CDR3, as DNA: TGTGCCAGCAGTGAGGTTAGGACTGAAGCTTTCTTT. This encodes CASSEVRTEAFF.

This clonotype was counted many times. V gene TRBV4-1 combines with J gene TRBJ1-2; TRBD1 agrees at 8 bases. The CDR3 runs to 15 residues. V was pared by 5 bases and J by 8 bases, with 13 bases of the junction left unmatched. Germline assignment: CDR1 MGHRA and CDR2 YSYEKL. The CDR3 spells CASSSWTGPVAGYTF. CDR3 nucleotide sequence: TGCGCCAGCAGCTCATGGACAGGGCCCGTTGCCGGCTACACCTTC.

In its sample, this clonotype was seen many times. The chain uses TRBV7-2 and TRBJ2-7; possible D gene TRBD1, 5 bases. This CDR3 comprises 14 residues. V gave up 2 bases and J gave up 5 bases, with 13 bases separating them. Germline CDR1 SGHTA, CDR2 FQGNSA. CDR3: CASSLQGMFDEQYF. As DNA, the CDR3 is TGTGCCAGCAGCTTACAGGGAATGTTTGACGAGCAGTACTTC.

V gene TRBV11-2 combines with J gene TRBJ1-2; a weak D match, TRBD1 (6 bases). With 5 bases removed from V and 6 bases from J, the gap between germline ends came to 13 bases. From germline, CDR1 is SGHAT and CDR2 FQNNGV. The CDR3 spans 13 residues. In DNA, the CDR3 is TGTGCCAGCAGCCCCAACAGGGAGAATGGCTACACCTTC. This sequence encodes CASSPNRENGYTF.

The rearrangement links TRBV5-1 to TRBJ2-6; the match to TRBD1 covers 9 bases. Trimming removed 3 bases from V and 2 bases from J; junction bases left unmatched: 6. The CDR3 spans 17 residues. Germline V gives CDR1 SGHRS, CDR2 YFSETQ. CDR3 amino acids: CASSSDRGGAGANVLTF. CDR3 sequence (DNA): TGCGCCAGCAGCTCGGACAGGGGTGGAGCTGGGGCCAACGTCCTGACTTTC. The variable domain in full, completed from reference TRBV5-1 and TRBJ2-6, reads KAGVTQTPRYLIKTRGQQVTLSCSPISGHRSVSWYQQTPGQGLQFLFEYFSETQRNKGNFPGRFSGRQFSNSRSEMNVSTLELGDSALYLCASSSDRGGAGANVLTFGAGSRLTVL.

Many counts were recorded for this clonotype. The chain links TRBV28 to TRBJ2-1; TRBD2 aligns across 10 bases. This CDR3 contains 15 residues. V gave up 4 bases and J gave up 6 bases; unmatched junction bases: 6. Germline V lookup: CDR1 MDHEN, CDR2 SYDVKM. CDR3 sequence: CASSSGLAESNEQFF. The CDR3 DNA follows: TGTGCCAGCAGTTCCGGACTAGCGGAAAGCAATGAGCAGTTCTTC.